This T cell receptor (beta chain) comes out of a study of cytomegalovirus exposure and HLA in healthy donors. Germline CDR1 is LGHNA and CDR2 is YNFKEQ. Trimming cost V 1 base and J 0 bases, with 16 bases left between them. This CDR3 is 18 amino acids long. Concerning this clone itself: Its specificity is not known.

The PCR had 60 Vbeta and 13 Jbeta primers. The table came from immunoSEQ multiplex PCR; TCRdb's copy has only in-frame clones and leaves some out. Of 110,000 or so clones listed, over 70% were seen once; the top ten hold roughly 10%. Study-level findings and limits: In vitro, three CMV-associated chains proved specific for CMV antigens.

Sequencing was carried out using PBMCs. The clonotype comes from a woman aged 45 to 65 in good health and CMV-seropositive. The chain has TRBV4-2 and TRBJ2-1; D is possibly TRBD2 (6 bases). This CDR3 reads CASSQALGREPSYNEQFF. The CDR3 DNA is TGTGCCAGCAGCCAAGCGTTGGGACGGGAGCCCTCCTACAATGAGCAGTTCTTC.